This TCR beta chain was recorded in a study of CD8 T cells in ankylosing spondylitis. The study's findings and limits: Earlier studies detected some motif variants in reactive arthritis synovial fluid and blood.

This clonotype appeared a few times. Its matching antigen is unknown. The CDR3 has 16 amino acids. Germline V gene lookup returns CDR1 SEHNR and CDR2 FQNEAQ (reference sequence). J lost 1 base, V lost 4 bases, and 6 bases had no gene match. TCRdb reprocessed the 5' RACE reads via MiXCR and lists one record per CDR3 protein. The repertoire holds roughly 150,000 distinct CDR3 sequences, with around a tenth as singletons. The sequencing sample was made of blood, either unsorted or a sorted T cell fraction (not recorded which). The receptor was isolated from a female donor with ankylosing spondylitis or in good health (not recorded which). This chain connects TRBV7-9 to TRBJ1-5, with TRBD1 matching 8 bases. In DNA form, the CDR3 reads TGTGCCAGCAGCTCAGGGACAGGCCTGAGCAATCAGCCCCAGCATTTT. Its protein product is CASSSGTGLSNQPQHF.